This is a list of T cell receptor beta chains from one sample in a study of blood T cell repertoires in COVID-19. Repertoires were generated with immunoSEQ multiplex PCR, while TCRdb's copy carries only in-frame clones and drops some. The table lists 110,000 to 150,000 clones, under 85% of them singletons. Sequencing was done on a sample of peripheral blood. The origin of the receptors is a human donor in a cohort sampled during active COVID-19. Each CDR3 is given with its conserved first and last residue. The D gene is left open where the match is weak. Clone size is not always given. Where it is, it says once, few, many or a class for expanded clones.

v_gene	abundance	d_gene	j_gene	len	CDR3nt	CDR3aa
TRBV7-3	NA	TRBD1	TRBJ1-1	14	TGTGCCAGCAGCCTAGGACAGGCGAACACTGAAGCTTTCTTT	CASSLGQANTEAFF
TRBV12-3/TRBV12-4	NA	NA	TRBJ2-5	13	TGTGCCAGCACTGGCGGGGGCAGGGAGACCCAGTACTTC	CASTGGGRETQYF
TRBV18	NA	TRBD1	TRBJ1-5	15	TGTGCCAGCTCACCACCTGGGACAGGGGTTCAGCCCCAGCATTTT	CASSPPGTGVQPQHF
TRBV6-6	once	NA	TRBJ1-2	15	TGTGCCAGCAGTTACCGGCAGGGTCAACTTTATGGCTACACCTTC	CASSYRQGQLYGYTF
TRBV9	NA	NA	TRBJ2-5	14	TGTGCCAGCAGCGTAGGAAACAGGCAAGAGACCCAGTACTTC	CASSVGNRQETQYF
TRBV5-6	NA	NA	TRBJ1-1	14	TGTGCCAGCAGCCGGTTGGACTGGAACACTGAAGCTTTCTTT	CASSRLDWNTEAFF
TRBV5-1	NA	TRBD2	TRBJ2-1	16	TGCGCCAGCAGCTCTAGCGGGGGGGCGGGTTGGGATGAGCAGTTCTTC	CASSSSGGAGWDEQFF
TRBV15	NA	NA	TRBJ1-3	15	TGTGCCACCAGCAGAGATTTGGGGGGTGGAAACACCATATATTTT	CATSRDLGGGNTIYF
TRBV6-5	NA	NA	TRBJ1-2	15	TGTGCCAGCAGTTACGGTGGAGTCCCGAACTATGGCTACACCTTC	CASSYGGVPNYGYTF
TRBV2	NA	NA	TRBJ2-7	14	TGTGCCAGCAGATTAGGGCGGGGTCCCTACGAGCAGTACTTC	CASRLGRGPYEQYF
TRBV9	NA	NA	TRBJ1-1	16	TGTGCCAGCAGCGTAAGCTTGACAGCCGCGAACACTGAAGCTTTCTTT	CASSVSLTAANTEAFF
TRBV15	NA	TRBD1	TRBJ1-1	16	TGTGCCACCAGTCCGATCGCCAGGGGGAGTCACACTGAAGCTTTCTTT	CATSPIARGSHTEAFF
TRBV20-1	NA	NA	TRBJ2-3	11	TGCAGTGCTAGTAGGGGAGATACGCAGTATTTT	CSASRGDTQYF
TRBV14	NA	NA	TRBJ2-7	20	TGTGCCAGCAGCCCTGAGGCGATGGTCATATTGCCCGAACGGACCTACGAGCAGTACTTC	CASSPEAMVILPERTYEQYF
TRBV19	NA	TRBD1	TRBJ1-4	17	TGTGCCAGTAGTACCTGGACAGGCCGGGTTGCTAATGAAAAACTGTTTTTT	CASSTWTGRVANEKLFF
TRBV6-5	NA	TRBD2	TRBJ2-1	16	TGTGCCAGCAGTTACGGGGGACTAGCGGGATACAATGAGCAGTTCTTC	CASSYGGLAGYNEQFF
TRBV4-3	once	TRBD1	TRBJ2-6	20	TGCGCCAGCAGCCAAGAGAGGAACAGGGGTCTTGGCTCTGGGGCCAACGTCCTGACTTTC	CASSQERNRGLGSGANVLTF
TRBV24-1	NA	NA	TRBJ2-3	13	TGTGCCACCGGGGCCCCACAGGGAGATACGCAGTATTTT	CATGAPQGDTQYF
TRBV19	NA	NA	TRBJ1-1	16	TGTGCCAGTAGTATGAGCGGGGTTCGGCCGAACACTGAAGCTTTCTTT	CASSMSGVRPNTEAFF
TRBV5-1	once	TRBD1	TRBJ2-7	14	TGCGCCAGCAGCTTGGTTGGACAGGGCTACGAGCAGTACTTC	CASSLVGQGYEQYF
TRBV2	NA	NA	TRBJ1-1	13	TGTGCCAGCAGTGAGGGGGCTATAGTTAGGGCTTTCTTT	CASSEGAIVRAFF
TRBV11-3	NA	NA	TRBJ2-3	13	TGTGCCAGCAGCGGGGGGGGCGGAGATACGCAGTATTTT	CASSGGGGDTQYF
TRBV18	once	NA	TRBJ2-7	14	TGTGCCAGCTCACCTAATGCAGGGGCCCACGAGCAGTACTTC	CASSPNAGAHEQYF
TRBV21-1	NA	NA	TRBJ2-7	14	TGTGCCAGCATTCGGGACAGGGGGAACTACGAGCAGTACTTC	CASIRDRGNYEQYF
TRBV6-5	few	NA	TRBJ1-1	12	TGTGCCAGCAGGACAATGAGTACTGAAGCTTTCTTT	CASRTMSTEAFF
TRBV30	NA	TRBD1	TRBJ2-1	14	TGTGCCTGGAGGTACAGGGGGCAATACAATGAGCAGTTCTTC	CAWRYRGQYNEQFF
TRBV5-4	few	TRBD1	TRBJ1-2	14	TGTGCCAGCAGCCCGGGACAGCCTAACTATGGCTACACCTTC	CASSPGQPNYGYTF
TRBV19	NA	NA	TRBJ1-5	14	TGTGCCAGTATGGAGGGAGGCGGCAATCAGCCCCAGCATTTT	CASMEGGGNQPQHF
TRBV6-1	NA	NA	TRBJ2-3	14	TGTGCCAGCAGTGATTCGGGACTTTCAGATACGCAGTATTTT	CASSDSGLSDTQYF
TRBV5-1	NA	TRBD1	TRBJ1-2	13	TGCGCCAGCAGCCCTCAGGGGGCTGAAGGCTACACCTTC	CASSPQGAEGYTF
TRBV6-6	NA	NA	TRBJ2-7	15	TGTGCCAGCAGTATCTTGTCAGGGCAGACCTACGAGCAGTACTTC	CASSILSGQTYEQYF